The entry below describes one T cell receptor beta chain. No antigen is known for it. TCRdb itself ran the 5' RACE reads through MiXCR, one entry per CDR3 protein. The sample records roughly 470,000 distinct CDR3 sequences, roughly an eighth being singletons. This CDR3 has 14 amino acids. V gave up 5 bases and J gave up 6 bases, with 16 bases separating them. Germline V CDR1 and CDR2: SGHVS, FQNEAQ. The sample is drawn from a study of identical twins. Study-wide points: For out-of-frame beta sequences, excess twin sharing was weaker. Models underestimated out-of-frame TCR alpha sharing in monozygotic twins. Compared with unrelated sharing, twin-shared out-of-frame alpha sequences had more low-probability sequences. Memory repertoires lacked the insertion deficit that abundant cord blood beta clonotypes showed.

These sequences were also reported in another study, on yellow fever vaccine responses in identical twins.

Sequenced sample: CD4+ T cells sorted from blood. The rearrangement uses TRBV7-8 and TRBJ1-1; D not certain. The sequence was collected from a woman aged 18-30 years in good health. The CDR3 coding sequence is TGTGCCAGCAGCCAAGGCCCCCCTCACGCTGAAGCTTTCTTT. It yields the protein CASSQGPPHAEAFF.